This T cell receptor (beta chain) was captured in a study of T-cell memory formation after mild COVID-19. Study summary: TCR clusters were largely donor specific.

The authors produced TCR alpha and TCR beta cDNA libraries with sample barcodes and UMIs by 5'RACE using constant-segment primers. Each CDR3 protein gets one entry after TCRdb re-called the 5' RACE reads with MiXCR. Among approximately 12,000 distinct CDR3 sequences listed, 13% to 15% were seen once. Notes on the study in general: Prior to infection, memory already included some responding clones, suggesting cross-reactive memory joined. From day 15 to 85, contracting clones were balanced between CD4 and CD8, whereas later expanders leaned toward CD4+.

Germline V gene sequence: CDR1 KGHSH, CDR2 LQKENI. The V end lost 0 bases, the J end lost 3 bases, and 13 bases lay between the germline ends. This CDR3 is built from 16 residues. This clonotype has a count of ten or more. Its specificity is unknown. This chain links TRBV18 with TRBJ2-3; TRBD1 is a possible D gene (6 bases). The sample consisted of PBMCs or a T cell subset sorted from them (not recorded which). This TCR came from a man aged 18 to 29 who had mild COVID-19 (a few samples of this study predate the infection). Cell type and time point are not known. CDR3 in DNA: TGTGCCAGCTCACCACCGAGTCGGCAGGGGACAGATACGCAGTATTTT. Amino acid sequence: CASSPPSRQGTDTQYF. The whole variable domain, filled in from reference TRBV18 and TRBJ2-3, reads NAGVMQNPRHLVRRRGQEARLRCSPMKGHSHVYWYRQLPEEGLKFMVYLQKENIIDESGMPKERFSAEFPKEGPSILRIQQVVRGDSAAYFCASSPPSRQGTDTQYFGPGTRLTVL.